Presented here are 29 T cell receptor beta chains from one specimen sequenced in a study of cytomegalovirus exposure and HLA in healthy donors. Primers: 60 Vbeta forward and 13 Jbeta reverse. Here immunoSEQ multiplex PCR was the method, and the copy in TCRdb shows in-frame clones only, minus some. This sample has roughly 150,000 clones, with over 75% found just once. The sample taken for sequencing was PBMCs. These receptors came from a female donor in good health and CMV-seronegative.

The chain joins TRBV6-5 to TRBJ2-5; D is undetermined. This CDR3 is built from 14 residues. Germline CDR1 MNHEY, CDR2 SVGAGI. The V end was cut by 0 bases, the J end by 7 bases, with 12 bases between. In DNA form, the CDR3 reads TGTGCCAGCAGTTACTCTGCTGCCCCGGGGACCCAGTACTTC. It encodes CASSYSAAPGTQYF.

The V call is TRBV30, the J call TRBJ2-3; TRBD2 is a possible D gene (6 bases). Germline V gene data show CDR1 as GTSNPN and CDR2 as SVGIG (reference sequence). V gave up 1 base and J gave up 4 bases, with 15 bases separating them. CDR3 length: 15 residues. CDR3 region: CAWSDSRGGADTQYF. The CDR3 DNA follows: TGTGCCTGGAGTGACTCCCGCGGAGGGGCAGATACGCAGTATTTT.

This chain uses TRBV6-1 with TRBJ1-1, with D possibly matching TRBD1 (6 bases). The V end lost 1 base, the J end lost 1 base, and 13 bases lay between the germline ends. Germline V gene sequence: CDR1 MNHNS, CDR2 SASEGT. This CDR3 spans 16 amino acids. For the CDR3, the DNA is TGTGCCAGCAGTGAAGAACACGGACAGACGAACACTGAAGCTTTCTTT. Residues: CASSEEHGQTNTEAFF.

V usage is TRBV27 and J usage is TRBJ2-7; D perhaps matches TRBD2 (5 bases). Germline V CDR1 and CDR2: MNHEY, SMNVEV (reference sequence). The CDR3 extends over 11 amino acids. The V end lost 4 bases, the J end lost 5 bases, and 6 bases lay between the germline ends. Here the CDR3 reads CASSSGNEQYF. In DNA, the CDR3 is TGTGCCAGCAGTTCCGGGAACGAGCAGTACTTC.

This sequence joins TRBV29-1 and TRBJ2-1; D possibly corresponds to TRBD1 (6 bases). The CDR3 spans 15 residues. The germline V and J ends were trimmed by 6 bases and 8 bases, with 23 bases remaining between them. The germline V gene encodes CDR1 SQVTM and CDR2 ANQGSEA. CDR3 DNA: TGCAGCGTCAAGAAGATCGAGCAGGGGTGGGATGAGCAGTTCTTC. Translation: CSVKKIEQGWDEQFF.

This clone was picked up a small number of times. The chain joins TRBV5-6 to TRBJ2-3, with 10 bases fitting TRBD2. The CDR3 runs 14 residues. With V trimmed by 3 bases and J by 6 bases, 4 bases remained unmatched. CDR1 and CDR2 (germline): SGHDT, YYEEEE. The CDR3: CASSSSGSGDTQYF. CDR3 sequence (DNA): TGTGCCAGCAGCTCTAGCGGGAGCGGGGATACGCAGTATTTT.

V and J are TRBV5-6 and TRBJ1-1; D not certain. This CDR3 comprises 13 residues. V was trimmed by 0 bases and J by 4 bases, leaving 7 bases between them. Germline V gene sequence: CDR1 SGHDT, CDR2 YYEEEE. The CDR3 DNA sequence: TGTGCCAGCAGCTTGGAAGGGAGCACTGAAGCTTTCTTT. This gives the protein CASSLEGSTEAFF.

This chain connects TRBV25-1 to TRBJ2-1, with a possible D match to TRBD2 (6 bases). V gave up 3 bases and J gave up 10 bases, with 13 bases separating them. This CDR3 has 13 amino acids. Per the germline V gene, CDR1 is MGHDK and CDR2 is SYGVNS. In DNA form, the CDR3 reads TGTGCCAGCAGTGATCTAGTGGCGGGAGAGCAGTTCTTC. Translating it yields CASSDLVAGEQFF.

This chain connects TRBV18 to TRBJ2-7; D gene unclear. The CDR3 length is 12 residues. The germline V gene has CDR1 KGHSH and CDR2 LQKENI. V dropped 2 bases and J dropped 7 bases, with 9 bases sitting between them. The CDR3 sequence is CASSPGLGEQYF. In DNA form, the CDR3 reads TGTGCCAGCTCACCAGGGCTTGGGGAGCAGTACTTC.

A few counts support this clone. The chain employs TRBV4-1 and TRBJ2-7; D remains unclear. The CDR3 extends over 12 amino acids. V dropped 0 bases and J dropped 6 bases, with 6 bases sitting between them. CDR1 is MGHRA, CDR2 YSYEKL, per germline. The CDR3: CASSQDMSEQYF. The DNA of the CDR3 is TGCGCCAGCAGCCAAGATATGTCCGAGCAGTACTTC.

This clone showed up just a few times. In nucleotides, the CDR3 is TGTGCCAGCAGCTTAGACCCCCCCGGGACAGGGGCCTACGAGCAGTACTTC. It translates to CASSLDPPGTGAYEQYF. The chain has TRBV13 and TRBJ2-7, with TRBD1 matching 10 bases. Germline lookup yields CDR1 PRHDT and CDR2 FYEKMQ (reference sequence). Trimming cost V 1 base and J 2 bases; bases outside gene matches: 8. There are 17 residues in the CDR3.

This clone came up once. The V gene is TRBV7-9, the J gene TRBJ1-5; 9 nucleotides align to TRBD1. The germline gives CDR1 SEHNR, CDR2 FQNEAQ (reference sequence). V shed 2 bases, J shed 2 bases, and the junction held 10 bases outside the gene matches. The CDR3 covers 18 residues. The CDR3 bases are TGTGCCAGCAGCTTACTGGGGACAGGGAGCGTCGGCAATCAGCCCCAGCATTTT. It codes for CASSLLGTGSVGNQPQHF.

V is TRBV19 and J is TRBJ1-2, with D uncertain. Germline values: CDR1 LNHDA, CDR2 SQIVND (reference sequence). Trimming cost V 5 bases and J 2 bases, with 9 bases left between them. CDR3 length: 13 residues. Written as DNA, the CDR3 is TGTGCCAGTAGTGGTAGTTTCAACTATGGCTACACCTTC. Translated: CASSGSFNYGYTF.

The CDR3 loop is CASSYGTNYEQYF. In nucleotides, the CDR3 is TGTGCCAGCAGTTATGGGACTAACTACGAGCAGTACTTC. The rearrangement uses TRBV28 and TRBJ2-7; 7 nucleotides align to TRBD2. Germline V CDR1 and CDR2: MDHEN, SYDVKM. The junction had 3 bases not matched to a gene; V was cut back by 4 bases and J by 3 bases. CDR3 length equals 13 residues.

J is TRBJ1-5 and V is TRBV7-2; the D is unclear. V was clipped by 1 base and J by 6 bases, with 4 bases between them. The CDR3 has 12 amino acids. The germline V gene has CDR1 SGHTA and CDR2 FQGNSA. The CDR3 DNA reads TGTGCCAGCAGCTTAGACAGTCAGCCCCAGCATTTT. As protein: CASSLDSQPQHF.

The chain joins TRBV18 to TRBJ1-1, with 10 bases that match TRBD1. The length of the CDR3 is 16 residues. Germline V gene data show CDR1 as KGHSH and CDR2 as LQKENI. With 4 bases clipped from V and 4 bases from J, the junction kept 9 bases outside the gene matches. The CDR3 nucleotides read TGTGCCAGCTCACTAACTACCGGGACAGGGGTCACTGAAGCTTTCTTT. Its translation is CASSLTTGTGVTEAFF.

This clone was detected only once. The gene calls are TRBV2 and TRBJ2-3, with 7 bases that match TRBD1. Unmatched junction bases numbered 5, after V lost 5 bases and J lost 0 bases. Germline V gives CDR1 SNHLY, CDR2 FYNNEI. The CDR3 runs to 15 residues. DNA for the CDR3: TGTGCCAGCAGTCTACAGGGGCCTAGCACAGATACGCAGTATTTT. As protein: CASSLQGPSTDTQYF. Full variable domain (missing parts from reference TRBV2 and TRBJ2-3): EPEVTQTPSHQVTQMGQEVILRCVPISNHLYFYWYRQILGQKVEFLVSFYNNEISEKSEIFDDQFSVERPDGSNFTLKIRSTKLEDSAMYFCASSLQGPSTDTQYFGPGTRLTVL.

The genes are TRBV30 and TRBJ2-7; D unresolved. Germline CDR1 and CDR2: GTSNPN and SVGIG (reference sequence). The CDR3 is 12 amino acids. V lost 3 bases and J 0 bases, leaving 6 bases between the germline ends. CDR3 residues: CAWRGISYEQYF. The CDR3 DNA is TGTGCCTGGAGGGGCATCTCCTACGAGCAGTACTTC.

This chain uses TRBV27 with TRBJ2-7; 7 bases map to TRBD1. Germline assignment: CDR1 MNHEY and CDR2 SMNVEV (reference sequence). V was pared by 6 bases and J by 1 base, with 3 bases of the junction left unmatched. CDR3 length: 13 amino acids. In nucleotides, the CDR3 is TGTGCCAGCAGCTGGGACAGATCCTACGAGCAGTACTTC. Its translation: CASSWDRSYEQYF.

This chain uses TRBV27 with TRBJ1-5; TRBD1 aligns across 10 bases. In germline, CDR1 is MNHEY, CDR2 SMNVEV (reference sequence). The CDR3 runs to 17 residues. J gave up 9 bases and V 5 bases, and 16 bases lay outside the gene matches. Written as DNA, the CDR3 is TGTGCCAGCAGTCCCTCGGCCGGGACAGGGGCACCGGGGCCCCAGCATTTT. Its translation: CASSPSAGTGAPGPQHF.

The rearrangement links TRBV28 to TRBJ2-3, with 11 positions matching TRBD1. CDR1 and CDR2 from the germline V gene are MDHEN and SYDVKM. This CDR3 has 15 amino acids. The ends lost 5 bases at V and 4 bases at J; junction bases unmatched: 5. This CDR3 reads CASSRGTGGPDTQYF. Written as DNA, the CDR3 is TGTGCCAGCAGTCGGGGGACAGGGGGTCCAGATACGCAGTATTTT.

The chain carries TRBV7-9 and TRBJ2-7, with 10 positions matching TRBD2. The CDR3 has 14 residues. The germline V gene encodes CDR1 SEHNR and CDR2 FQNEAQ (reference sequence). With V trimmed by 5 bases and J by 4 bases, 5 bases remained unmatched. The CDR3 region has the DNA TGTGCCAGCAGCCAAGCGGGAGGGCAGTACGAGCAGTACTTC. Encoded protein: CASSQAGGQYEQYF. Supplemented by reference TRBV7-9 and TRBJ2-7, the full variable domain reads DTGVSQNPRHKITKRGQNVTFRCDPISEHNRLYWYRQTLGQGPEFLTYFQNEAQLEKSRLLSDRFSAERPKGSFSTLEIQRTEQGDSAMYLCASSQAGGQYEQYFGPGTRLTVT.

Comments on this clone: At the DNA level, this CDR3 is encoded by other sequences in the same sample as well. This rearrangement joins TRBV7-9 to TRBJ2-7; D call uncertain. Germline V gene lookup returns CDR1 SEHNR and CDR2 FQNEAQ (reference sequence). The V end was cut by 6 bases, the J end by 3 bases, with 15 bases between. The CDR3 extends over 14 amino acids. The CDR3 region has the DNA TGTGCCAGCAGTTTTTCGCACAGCTTCTACGAGCAGTACTTC. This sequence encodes CASSFSHSFYEQYF.

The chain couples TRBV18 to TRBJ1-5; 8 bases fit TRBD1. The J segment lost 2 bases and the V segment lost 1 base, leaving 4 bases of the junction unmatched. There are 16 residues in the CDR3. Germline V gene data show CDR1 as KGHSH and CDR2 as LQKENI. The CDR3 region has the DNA TGTGCCAGCTCACCACTCGGACAGGGAGGCAATCAGCCCCAGCATTTT. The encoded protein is CASSPLGQGGNQPQHF.

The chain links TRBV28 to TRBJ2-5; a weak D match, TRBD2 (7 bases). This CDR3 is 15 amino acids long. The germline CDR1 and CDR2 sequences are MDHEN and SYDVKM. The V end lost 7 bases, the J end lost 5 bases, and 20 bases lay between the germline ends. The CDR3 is CASITFTGGQETQYF. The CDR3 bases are TGTGCCAGCATAACATTCACCGGGGGGCAGGAGACCCAGTACTTC.

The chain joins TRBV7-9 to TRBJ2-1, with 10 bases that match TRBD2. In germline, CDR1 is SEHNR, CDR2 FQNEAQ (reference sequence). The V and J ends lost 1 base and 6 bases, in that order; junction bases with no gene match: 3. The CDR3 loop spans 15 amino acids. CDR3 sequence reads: CASSLVAGGPNEQFF. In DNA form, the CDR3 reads TGTGCCAGCAGCTTAGTAGCGGGAGGACCCAATGAGCAGTTCTTC.

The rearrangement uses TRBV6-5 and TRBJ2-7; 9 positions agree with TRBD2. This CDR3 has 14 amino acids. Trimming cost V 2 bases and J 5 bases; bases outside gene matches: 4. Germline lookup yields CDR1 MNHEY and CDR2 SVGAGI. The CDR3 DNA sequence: TGTGCCAGCAGTTACAGGGTAGCGGGAGACGAGCAGTACTTC. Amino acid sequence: CASSYRVAGDEQYF.

Written as DNA, the CDR3 is TGTGCCAGCGGGACAGGGGTTTACGAGCAGTACTTC. As protein: CASGTGVYEQYF. The chain employs TRBV28 and TRBJ2-7; 10 nucleotides match TRBD1. V gave up 8 bases and J gave up 4 bases; unmatched junction bases: 2. CDR3 length: 12 amino acids. Germline lookup yields CDR1 MDHEN and CDR2 SYDVKM.

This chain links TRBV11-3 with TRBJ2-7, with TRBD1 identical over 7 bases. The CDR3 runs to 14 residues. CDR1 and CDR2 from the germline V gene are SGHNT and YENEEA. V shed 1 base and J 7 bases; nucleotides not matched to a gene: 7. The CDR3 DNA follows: TGTGCCAGCAGCTTAGTCAAGGGGGCAGAAGAGCAGTACTTC. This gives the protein CASSLVKGAEEQYF.